This TCR beta chain comes out of a study of control samples from healthy donors and cancer patients (dated by TCRdb to 2020 to 2021). The receptor library was made with the immunoSEQ multiplex PCR assay. The immuneACCESS repertoire file appears here via TCRdb, limited to in-frame rearrangements. These files lack a portion of the clones; in checked studies, under half of the deficit traces to unresolved V genes, and the cause of the others is not known. In this sample the table shows around 120,000 clones, around 87% of which occur a single time. Roughly 3% of the sample rests with the top ten. A remark on this clone: It has no known antigen specificity. No much larger clone exists at a distance of one base, and base qualities are not known.

Sequenced sample: blood. This TCR derives from a man aged 55-75 years in good health.

The CDR3 is CASRAGRSNQPQHF. The DNA reads as follows: TGTGCCAGCAGGGCAGGGCGTAGCAATCAGCCCCAGCATTTT. The chain is assembled from TRBV6-5 and TRBJ1-5, and the D gene may be TRBD1, 5 bases matching. The CDR3 has 14 amino acids, counting the end cysteine and phenylalanine. Of the read, only the CDR3 DNA is kept; its 42 bases are in frame from base 1. CDR1 is given as MNHEY and CDR2 as SVGAGI, both from the germline V gene. V loses 6 bases of germline sequence and J loses 0 bases, and the interval between the two ends is 9 bases.